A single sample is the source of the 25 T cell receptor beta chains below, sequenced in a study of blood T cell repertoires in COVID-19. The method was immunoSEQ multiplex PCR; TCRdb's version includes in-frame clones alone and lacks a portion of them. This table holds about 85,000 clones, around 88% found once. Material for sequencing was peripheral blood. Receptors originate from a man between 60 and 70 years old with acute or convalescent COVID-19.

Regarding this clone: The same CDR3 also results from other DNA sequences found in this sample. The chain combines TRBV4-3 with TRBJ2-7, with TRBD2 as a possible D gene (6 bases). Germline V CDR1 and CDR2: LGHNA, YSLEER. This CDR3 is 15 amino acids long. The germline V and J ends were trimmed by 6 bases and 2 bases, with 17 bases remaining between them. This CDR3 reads CASSRGTGEPYEQYF. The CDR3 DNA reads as TGCGCCAGCAGTCGGGGGACGGGGGAGCCCTACGAGCAGTACTTC.

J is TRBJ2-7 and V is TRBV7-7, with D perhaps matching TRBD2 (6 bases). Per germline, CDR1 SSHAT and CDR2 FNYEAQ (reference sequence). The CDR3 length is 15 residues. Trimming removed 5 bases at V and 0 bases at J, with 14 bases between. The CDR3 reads CASSPLASVSYEQYF. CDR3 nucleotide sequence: TGTGCCAGCAGCCCCCTTGCTAGCGTCTCCTACGAGCAGTACTTC.

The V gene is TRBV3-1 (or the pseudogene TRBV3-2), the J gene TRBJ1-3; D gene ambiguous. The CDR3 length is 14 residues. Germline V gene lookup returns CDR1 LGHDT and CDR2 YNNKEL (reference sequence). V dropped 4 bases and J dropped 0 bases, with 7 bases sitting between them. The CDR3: CASSLSSSGNTIYF. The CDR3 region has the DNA TGTGCCAGCAGCCTGTCGAGCTCTGGAAACACCATATATTTT.

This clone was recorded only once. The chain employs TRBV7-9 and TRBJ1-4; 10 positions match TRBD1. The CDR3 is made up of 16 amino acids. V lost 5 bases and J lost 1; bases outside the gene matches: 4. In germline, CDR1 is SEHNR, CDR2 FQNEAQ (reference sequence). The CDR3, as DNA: TGTGCCAGCAGCCCCGGGACAGGGGTAACTAATGAAAAACTGTTTTTT. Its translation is CASSPGTGVTNEKLFF.

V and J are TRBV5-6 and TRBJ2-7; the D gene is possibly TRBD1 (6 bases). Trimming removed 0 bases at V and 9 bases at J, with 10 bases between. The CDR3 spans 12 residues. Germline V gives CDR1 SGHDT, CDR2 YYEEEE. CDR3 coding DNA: TGTGCCAGCAGCTTGGGACAGGATCCGCAGTACTTC. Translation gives CASSLGQDPQYF. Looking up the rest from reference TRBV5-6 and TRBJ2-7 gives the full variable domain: DAGVTQSPTHLIKTRGQQVTLRCSPKSGHDTVSWYQQALGQGPQFIFQYYEEEERQRGNFPDRFSGHQFPNYSSELNVNALLLGDSALYLCASSLGQDPQYFGPGTRLTVT.

The chain's CDR3 is CAWSPGGQGYYGYTF. The CDR3 DNA is TGTGCCTGGAGTCCAGGGGGGCAGGGGTACTATGGCTACACCTTC. The V gene is TRBV30, the J gene TRBJ1-2, with TRBD1 matching over 7 bases. CDR1 is GTSNPN, CDR2 SVGIG, per germline (reference sequence). This CDR3 has 15 amino acids. The junction had 9 bases not matched to a gene; V was cut back by 2 bases and J by 3 bases.

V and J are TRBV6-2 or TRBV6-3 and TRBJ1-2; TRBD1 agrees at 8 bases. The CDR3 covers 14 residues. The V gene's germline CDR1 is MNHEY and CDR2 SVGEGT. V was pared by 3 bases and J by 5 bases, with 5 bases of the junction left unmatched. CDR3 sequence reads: CASSYTGGSYGYTF. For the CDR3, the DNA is TGTGCCAGCAGTTATACAGGGGGAAGTTATGGCTACACCTTC.

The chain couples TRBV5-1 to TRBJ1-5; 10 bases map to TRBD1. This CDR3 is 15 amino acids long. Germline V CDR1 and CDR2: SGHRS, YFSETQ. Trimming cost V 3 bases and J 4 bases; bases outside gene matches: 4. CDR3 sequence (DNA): TGCGCCAGCAGCTCCGGGACAGGGGTAAATCAGCCCCAGCATTTT. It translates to CASSSGTGVNQPQHF.

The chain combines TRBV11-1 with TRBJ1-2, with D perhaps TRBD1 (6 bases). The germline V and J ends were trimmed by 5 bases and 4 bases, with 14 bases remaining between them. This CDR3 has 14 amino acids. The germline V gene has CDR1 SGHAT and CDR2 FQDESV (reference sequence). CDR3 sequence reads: CASSPRTAFYGYTF. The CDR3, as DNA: TGTGCCAGCAGCCCACGGACAGCCTTCTATGGCTACACCTTC.

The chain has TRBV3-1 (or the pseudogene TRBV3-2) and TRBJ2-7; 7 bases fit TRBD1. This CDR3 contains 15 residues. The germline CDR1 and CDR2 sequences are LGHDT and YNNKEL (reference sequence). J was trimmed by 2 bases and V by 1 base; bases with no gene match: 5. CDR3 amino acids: CASSQGPGQPYEQYF. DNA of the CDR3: TGTGCCAGCAGCCAAGGTCCGGGACAGCCCTACGAGCAGTACTTC.

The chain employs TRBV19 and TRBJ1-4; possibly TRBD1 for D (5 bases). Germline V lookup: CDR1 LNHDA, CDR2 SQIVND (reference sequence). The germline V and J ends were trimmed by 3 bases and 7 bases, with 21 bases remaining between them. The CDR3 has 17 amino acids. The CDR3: CASSILPGALTSEKLFF. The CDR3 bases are TGTGCCAGTAGTATCCTGCCTGGGGCCTTAACAAGTGAAAAACTGTTTTTT. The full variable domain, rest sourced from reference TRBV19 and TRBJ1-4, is DGGITQSPKYLFRKEGQNVTLSCEQNLNHDAMYWYRQDPGQGLRLIYYSQIVNDFQKGDIAEGYSVSREKKESFPLTVTSAQKNPTAFYLCASSILPGALTSEKLFFGSGTQLSVL.

CDR3 DNA: TGTGCCAGCAGCCCCCCGGGTCCTTATGGCTACACCTTC. It codes for CASSPPGPYGYTF. The V call is TRBV14, the J call TRBJ1-2; D gene ambiguous. The ends were cut back, 4 bases at V and 5 bases at J, with 11 bases in the middle. Germline V CDR1 and CDR2: SGHDN, FVKESK. The CDR3 sequence is 13 residues long. Full variable domain (missing parts from reference TRBV14 and TRBJ1-2): EAGVTQFPSHSVIEKGQTVTLRCDPISGHDNLYWYRRVMGKEIKFLLHFVKESKQDESGMPNNRFLAERTGGTYSTLKVQPAELEDSGVYFCASSPPGPYGYTFGSGTRLTVV.

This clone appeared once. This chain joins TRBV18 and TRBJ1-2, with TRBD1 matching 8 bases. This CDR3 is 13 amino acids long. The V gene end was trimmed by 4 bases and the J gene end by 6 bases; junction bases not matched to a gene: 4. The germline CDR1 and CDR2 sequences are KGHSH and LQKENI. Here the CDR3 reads CASSQDRVDGYTF. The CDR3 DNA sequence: TGTGCCAGCTCACAGGACAGGGTAGATGGCTACACCTTC.

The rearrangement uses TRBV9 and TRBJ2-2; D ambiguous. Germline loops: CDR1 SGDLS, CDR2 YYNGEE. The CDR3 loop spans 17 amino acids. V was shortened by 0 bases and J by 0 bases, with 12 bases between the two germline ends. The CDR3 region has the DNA TGTGCCAGCAGCGTAGATTCGAGCTACTCGAACACCGGGGAGCTGTTTTTT. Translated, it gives CASSVDSSYSNTGELFF.

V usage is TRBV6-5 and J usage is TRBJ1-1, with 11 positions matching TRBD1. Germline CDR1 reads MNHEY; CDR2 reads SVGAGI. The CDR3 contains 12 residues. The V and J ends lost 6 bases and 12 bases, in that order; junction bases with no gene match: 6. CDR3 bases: TGTGCCAGCAGGACCGGACAGGGGGCTTCTTTCTTT. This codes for CASRTGQGASFF.

CDR3: CASNPGTSMADTQYF. CDR3 in DNA: TGTGCCAGCAATCCCGGGACTAGCATGGCAGATACGCAGTATTTT. The genes are TRBV2 and TRBJ2-3, with 9 bases identical to TRBD2. From germline, CDR1 is SNHLY and CDR2 FYNNEI. J lost 4 bases, V lost 7 bases, and 9 bases had no gene match. This CDR3 has 15 residues.

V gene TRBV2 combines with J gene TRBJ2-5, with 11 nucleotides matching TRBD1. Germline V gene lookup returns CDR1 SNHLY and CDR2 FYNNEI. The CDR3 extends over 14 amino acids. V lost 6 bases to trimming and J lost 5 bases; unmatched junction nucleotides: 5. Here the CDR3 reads CASRRTGGGETQYF. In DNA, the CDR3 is TGTGCCAGCAGAAGGACAGGGGGCGGGGAGACCCAGTACTTC.

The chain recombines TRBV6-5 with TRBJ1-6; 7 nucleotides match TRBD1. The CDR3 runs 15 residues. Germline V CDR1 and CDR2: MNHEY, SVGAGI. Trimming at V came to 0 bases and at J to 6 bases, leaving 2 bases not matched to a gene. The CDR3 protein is CASSYSGQLNSPLHF. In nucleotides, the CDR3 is TGTGCCAGCAGTTACTCGGGACAGCTTAATTCACCCCTCCACTTT.

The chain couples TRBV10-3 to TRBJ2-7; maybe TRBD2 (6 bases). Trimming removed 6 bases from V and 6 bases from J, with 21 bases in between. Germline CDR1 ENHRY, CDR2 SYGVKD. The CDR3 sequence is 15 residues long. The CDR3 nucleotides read TGTGCCATCAGCTCCCTCGGGGGAGGCCCTGGCGAGCAGTACTTC. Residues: CAISSLGGGPGEQYF.

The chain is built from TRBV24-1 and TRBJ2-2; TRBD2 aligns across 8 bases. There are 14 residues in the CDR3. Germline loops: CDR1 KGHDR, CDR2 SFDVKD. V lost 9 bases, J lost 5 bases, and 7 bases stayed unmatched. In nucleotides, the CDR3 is TGTGCCACCCGGGGGGGTCCGGGGACCGGGGAGCTGTTTTTT. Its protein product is CATRGGPGTGELFF.

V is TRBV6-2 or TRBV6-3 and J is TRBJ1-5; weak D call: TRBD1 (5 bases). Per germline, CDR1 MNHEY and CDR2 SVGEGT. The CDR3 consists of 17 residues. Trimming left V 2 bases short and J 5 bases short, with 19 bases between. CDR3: CASSYGVGRRGHQPQHF. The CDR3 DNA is TGTGCCAGCAGTTACGGAGTCGGCAGAAGGGGTCATCAGCCCCAGCATTTT.

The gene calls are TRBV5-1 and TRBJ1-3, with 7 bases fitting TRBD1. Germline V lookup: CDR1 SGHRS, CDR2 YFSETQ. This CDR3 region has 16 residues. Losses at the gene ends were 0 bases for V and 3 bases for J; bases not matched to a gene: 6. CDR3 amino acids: CASSLVEQGFGNTIYF. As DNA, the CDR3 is TGCGCCAGCAGCTTGGTCGAACAGGGGTTTGGAAACACCATATATTTT.

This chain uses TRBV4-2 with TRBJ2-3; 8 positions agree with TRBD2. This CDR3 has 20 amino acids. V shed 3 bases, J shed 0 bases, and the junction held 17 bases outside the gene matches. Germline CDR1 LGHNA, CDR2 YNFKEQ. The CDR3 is CASSQAPSGGLYRSTDTQYF. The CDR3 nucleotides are TGTGCCAGCAGCCAGGCCCCCAGCGGGGGCCTCTACCGAAGCACAGATACGCAGTATTTT.

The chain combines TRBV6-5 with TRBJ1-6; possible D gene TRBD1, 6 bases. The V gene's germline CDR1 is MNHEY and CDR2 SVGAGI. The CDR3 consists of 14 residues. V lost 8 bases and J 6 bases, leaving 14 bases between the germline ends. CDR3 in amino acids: CASGGGVGNSPLHF. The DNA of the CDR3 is TGTGCCAGCGGAGGGGGGGTAGGTAATTCACCCCTCCACTTT.

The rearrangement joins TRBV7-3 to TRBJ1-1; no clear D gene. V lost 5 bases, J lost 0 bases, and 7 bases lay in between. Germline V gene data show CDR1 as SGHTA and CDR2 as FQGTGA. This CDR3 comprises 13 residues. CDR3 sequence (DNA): TGTGCCAGCAGCCGAGACATGAACACTGAAGCTTTCTTT. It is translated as CASSRDMNTEAFF.